The sequence of this T cell receptor (beta chain) was determined in a study of T cells in Graves' hyperthyroidism and ophthalmopathy. Study in general: It was at initial diagnosis, before any treatment, that peripheral blood was collected.

V dropped 0 bases and J dropped 8 bases, with 18 bases sitting between them. This CDR3 is built from 16 residues. Germline V gene sequence: CDR1 MDHEN, CDR2 SYDVKM. Uncontrolled infection, other autoimmune disease, pregnancy or lactation excluded patients. This clonotype was recorded at least ten times. Amplification of TCR beta CDR3 regions used RNA as the template. The HTBI set primed first-round TCR CDR3 RT-PCR. TCRdb re-derived calls from the multiplex PCR reads in MiXCR, one entry per CDR3 protein. The sample holds about 270,000 distinct CDR3 sequences, about 15% seen once. V usage is TRBV28 and J usage is TRBJ2-3; D remains unclear. Sequencing input: blood. This TCR derives from a woman between 50 and 59 years old with Graves' hyperthyroidism that later progressed to Graves' ophthalmopathy. The CDR3 protein is CASSLWYNADFGTQYF. As DNA, the CDR3 is TGTGCCAGCAGTTTATGGTACAATGCGGATTTCGGTACGCAGTATTTT.